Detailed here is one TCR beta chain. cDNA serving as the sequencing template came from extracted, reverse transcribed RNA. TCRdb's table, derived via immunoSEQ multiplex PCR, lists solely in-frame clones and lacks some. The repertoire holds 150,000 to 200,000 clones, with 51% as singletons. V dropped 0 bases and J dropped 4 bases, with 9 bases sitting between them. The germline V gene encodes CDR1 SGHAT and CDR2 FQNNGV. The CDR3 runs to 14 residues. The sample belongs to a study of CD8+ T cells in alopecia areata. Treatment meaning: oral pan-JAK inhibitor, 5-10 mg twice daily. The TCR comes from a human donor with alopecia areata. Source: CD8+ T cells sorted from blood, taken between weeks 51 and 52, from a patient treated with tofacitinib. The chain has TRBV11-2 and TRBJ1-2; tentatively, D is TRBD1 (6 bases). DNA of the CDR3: TGTGCCAGCAGCTTAGAGCCAGGGGCCTATGGCTACACCTTC. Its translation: CASSLEPGAYGYTF.